This T cell receptor (beta chain) came from a study of cytomegalovirus exposure and HLA in healthy donors. The wider study: Out of approximately 170 million T cells, an earlier analysis found some 110 million unique TCR beta sequences in total.

Study observations and caveats: Information on immune exposure was restricted to one variable (CMV serostatus). Sequencing probably produced one cluster of sequence variants that were highly shared.

In the case of this clone: Its antigen is not known.

The donors, nominally healthy at sampling, likely had unrecorded immune exposures. Vbeta (60) and Jbeta (13) primers were used in the PCR. TCRdb keeps only in-frame clones here, not all; method: immunoSEQ multiplex PCR. The sample consists of approximately 170,000 clones, 85% of them appearing once. CDR3 length equals 15 residues. CDR1 SGHTA and CDR2 FQGNSA come from the germline V gene. Sequences were obtained from PBMCs. The chain is built from TRBV7-2 and TRBJ2-5; weak D call: TRBD1 (6 bases). The J call may be faulty, since TRBJ2-7 better matches the DNA end. This receptor was obtained from a boy between 2 and 10 years old in good health and CMV-seronegative. In DNA form, the CDR3 reads TGTGCCAGCAGCTTTACAGGGCTTGGGCCCTACGAGCAGTACTTC. It codes for CASSFTGLGPYEQYF.